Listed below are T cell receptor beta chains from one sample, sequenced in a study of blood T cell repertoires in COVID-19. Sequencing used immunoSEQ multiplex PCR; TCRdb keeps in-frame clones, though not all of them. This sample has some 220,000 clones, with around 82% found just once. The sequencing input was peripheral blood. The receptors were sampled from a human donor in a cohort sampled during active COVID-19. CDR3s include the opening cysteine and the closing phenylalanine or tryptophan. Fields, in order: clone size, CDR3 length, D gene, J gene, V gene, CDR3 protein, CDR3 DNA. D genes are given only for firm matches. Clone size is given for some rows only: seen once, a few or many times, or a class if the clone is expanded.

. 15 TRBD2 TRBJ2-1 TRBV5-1 CASSPLAGVTREQFF TGCGCCAGCAGCCCACTAGCGGGGGTAACGCGTGAGCAGTTCTTC
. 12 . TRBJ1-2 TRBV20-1 CSASEPNYGYTF TGCAGTGCTAGTGAGCCTAACTACGGCTACACCTTC
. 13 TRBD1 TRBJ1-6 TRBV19 CAAKTGARSPLHF TGTGCCGCTAAAACAGGGGCCAGATCACCCCTCCACTTT
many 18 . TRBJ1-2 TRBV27 CASPSGGVGGIVDYGYTF TGTGCCAGCCCCTCTGGGGGGGTAGGTGGGATAGTGGACTATGGCTACACCTTC
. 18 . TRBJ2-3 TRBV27 CASSLYGELPGDTDTQYF TGTGCCAGCAGTTTATACGGGGAGCTCCCCGGGGACACAGATACGCAGTATTTT
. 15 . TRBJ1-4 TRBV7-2 CASSLAGGNNEKLFF TGTGCCAGCAGCTTAGCGGGGGGGAATAATGAAAAACTGTTTTTT
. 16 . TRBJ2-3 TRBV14 CASSQAEARPTDTQYF TGTGCCAGCAGCCAAGCGGAGGCTAGACCCACAGATACGCAGTATTTT
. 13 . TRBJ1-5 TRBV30 CAWSGRRNQPQHF TGTGCCTGGAGTGGGAGACGCAATCAGCCCCAGCATTTT
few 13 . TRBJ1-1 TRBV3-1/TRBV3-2 CATADRRNTEAFF TGTGCCACCGCTGACAGGAGAAACACTGAAGCTTTCTTT
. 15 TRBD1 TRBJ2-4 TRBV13 CASSHRGQVENIQYF TGTGCCAGCAGTCACAGGGGGCAAGTGGAAAACATTCAGTACTTC
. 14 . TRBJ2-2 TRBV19 CATEGGPNTGELFF TGTGCCACTGAGGGGGGGCCGAACACCGGGGAGCTGTTTTTT
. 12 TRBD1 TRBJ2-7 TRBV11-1 CASSPQGDEQYF TGTGCCAGCAGCCCACAGGGGGACGAGCAGTACTTC
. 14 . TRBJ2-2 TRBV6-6 CASSYVVVSGELFF TGTGCCAGCAGTTACGTAGTAGTCTCGGGGGAGCTGTTTTTT
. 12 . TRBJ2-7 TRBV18 CASSPQAYEQYF TGTGCCAGCTCACCCCAGGCCTACGAGCAGTACTTC
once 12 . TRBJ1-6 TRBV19 CASSIGVGPLHF TGTGCCAGTAGTATTGGAGTTGGGCCCCTCCACTTT
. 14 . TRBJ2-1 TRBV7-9 CASSLESGGFGQFF TGTGCCAGCAGCTTAGAAAGTGGGGGGTTTGGGCAGTTCTTC
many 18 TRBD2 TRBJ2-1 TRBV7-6 CASSLASGGALSHNEQFF TGTGCCAGCAGCTTAGCAAGCGGGGGGGCCCTTTCCCACAATGAGCAGTTCTTC
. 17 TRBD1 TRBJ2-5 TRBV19 CASSIRGGAILQETQYF TGTGCCAGTAGTATCCGAGGGGGCGCGATCCTACAAGAGACCCAGTACTTC
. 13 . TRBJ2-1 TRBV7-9 CASSPRVYNEQFF TGTGCCAGCAGCCCCCGGGTCTACAATGAGCAGTTCTTC
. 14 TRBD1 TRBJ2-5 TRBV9 CASSVGTGRETQYF TGTGCCAGCAGCGTAGGGACAGGGAGGGAGACCCAGTACTTC
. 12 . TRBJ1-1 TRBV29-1 CSGADGNTEAFF TGCAGCGGAGCGGACGGAAACACTGAAGCTTTCTTT
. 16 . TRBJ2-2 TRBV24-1 CATSDTGSIQSGELFF TGTGCCACCAGTGATACAGGGTCGATACAGTCCGGGGAGCTGTTTTTT
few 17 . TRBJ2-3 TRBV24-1 CATSDPTVGSFTDTQYF TGTGCCACCAGTGACCCTACAGTAGGATCATTCACAGATACGCAGTATTTT
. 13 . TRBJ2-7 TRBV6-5 CASSPPQGGKQYF TGTGCCAGCTCCCCCCCCCAGGGGGGAAAGCAGTACTTC
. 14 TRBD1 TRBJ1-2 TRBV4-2 CASSHTQGDGGYTF TGTGCCAGCAGCCACACACAGGGGGATGGCGGCTACACCTTC
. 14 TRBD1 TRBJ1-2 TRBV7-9 CASSLDGQGSGYTF TGTGCCAGCAGCTTAGATGGACAGGGCTCCGGCTACACCTTC
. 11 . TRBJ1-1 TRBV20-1 CSARDQVGAFF TGCAGTGCTAGAGATCAGGTGGGAGCTTTCTTT
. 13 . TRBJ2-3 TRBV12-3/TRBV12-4 CASNQQGPDTQYF TGTGCCAGCAATCAACAGGGCCCAGATACGCAGTATTTT
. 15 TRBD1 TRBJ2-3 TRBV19 CASSNRQGWADTQYF TGTGCCAGTAGTAACCGACAGGGTTGGGCAGATACGCAGTATTTT
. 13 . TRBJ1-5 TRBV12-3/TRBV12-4 CASSFQENQPQHF TGTGCCAGCAGTTTTCAAGAGAATCAGCCCCAGCATTTT
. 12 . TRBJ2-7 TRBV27 CASSLGGYEQYF TGTGCCAGCAGTTTAGGCGGCTACGAGCAGTACTTC
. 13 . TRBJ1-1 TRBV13 CASSLGQDTEAFF TGTGCCAGCAGCTTAGGGCAGGACACTGAAGCTTTCTTT
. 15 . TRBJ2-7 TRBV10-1 CASNNLLGLQYEQYF TGCGCCAGCAATAACCTCTTGGGCCTCCAGTACGAGCAGTACTTC
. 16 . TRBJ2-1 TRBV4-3 CASSQDGLVIYGEQFF TGCGCCAGCAGCCAAGATGGACTGGTAATATACGGTGAGCAGTTCTTC
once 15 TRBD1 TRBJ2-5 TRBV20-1 CSASAGTGDSETQYF TGCAGTGCTAGTGCTGGGACAGGGGATAGTGAGACCCAGTACTTC
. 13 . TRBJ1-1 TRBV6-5 CASSYSARTEAFF TGTGCCAGCAGTTACTCCGCCCGGACTGAAGCTTTCTTT
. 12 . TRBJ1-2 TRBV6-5 CASNPPQGGYTF TGTGCCAGCAACCCCCCCCAGGGCGGCTACACCTTC
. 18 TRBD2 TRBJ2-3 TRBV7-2 CASSLAPSGGAGADTQYF TGTGCCAGCAGCTTAGCACCTAGCGGGGGGGCCGGGGCAGATACGCAGTATTTT
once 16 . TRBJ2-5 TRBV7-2 CASSLGGRSPRETQYF TGTGCCAGCAGCTTAGGGGGGCGCTCCCCACGAGAGACCCAGTACTTC
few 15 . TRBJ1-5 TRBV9 CASSVAGDVGQPQHF TGTGCCAGCAGCGTGGCAGGGGACGTCGGTCAGCCCCAGCATTTT
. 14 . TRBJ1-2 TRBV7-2 CASSPRGGDYGYTF TGTGCCAGCAGCCCCCGGGGGGGCGACTATGGCTACACCTTC
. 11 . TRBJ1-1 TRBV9 CASIGGGEAFF TGTGCCAGCATAGGTGGAGGTGAAGCTTTCTTT
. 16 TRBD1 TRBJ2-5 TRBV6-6 CASSSGQGRGKETQYF TGTGCCAGCAGTTCGGGACAGGGTCGTGGGAAAGAGACCCAGTACTTC
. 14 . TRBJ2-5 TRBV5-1 CASQGGLPSETQYF TGCGCCAGCCAGGGGGGCTTACCCTCGGAGACCCAGTACTTC
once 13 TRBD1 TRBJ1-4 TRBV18 CASSPGQGEKLFF TGTGCCAGCTCACCGGGACAGGGGGAAAAACTGTTTTTT
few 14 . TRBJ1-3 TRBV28 CASSSGSDGNTIYF TGTGCCAGCAGTTCCGGGTCTGATGGAAACACCATATATTTT
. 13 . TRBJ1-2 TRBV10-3 CAIQPGGHYGYTF TGTGCCATCCAACCGGGGGGTCACTATGGCTACACCTTC
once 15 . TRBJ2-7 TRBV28 CASSFPGIGTYEQYF TGTGCCAGCAGTTTCCCAGGGATCGGTACCTACGAGCAGTACTTC
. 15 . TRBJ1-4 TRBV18 CASSPRQGLGEKLFF TGTGCCAGCTCACCACGTCAGGGGCTGGGGGAAAAACTGTTTTTT
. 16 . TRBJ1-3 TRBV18 CASSPLADYSGNTIYF TGTGCCAGCTCACCACTTGCAGATTATTCTGGAAACACCATATATTTT
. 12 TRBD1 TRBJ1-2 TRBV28 CASKDRSFGYTF TGTGCCAGCAAGGACAGGAGTTTTGGCTACACCTTC
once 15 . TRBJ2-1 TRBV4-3 CASSQSGWTIGEQFF TGCGCCAGCAGCCAGAGCGGGTGGACAATAGGTGAGCAGTTCTTC